Each of the 8 T cell receptor beta chains below was sequenced from the same sample in a study of CD8+CD57+ T cells in acquired aplastic anemia. Researchers used genomic DNA as the template to profile TCR beta VDJ and CDR3. TCRdb independently ran MiXCR on the reads; one entry per CDR3 protein. The repertoire includes 150,000 to 200,000 distinct CDR3 sequences, around 60% of them detected once, and about 48% sits in the top ten. Sequencing was done on a sample of sorted CD4+, CD8+, or CD8+CD57+ T cells (not recorded which) from PBMCs. These receptors came from a human donor in good health.

The rearrangement links TRBV10-2 to TRBJ1-6; no clear D gene. The CDR3 sequence is 13 residues long. V was clipped by 4 bases and J by 7 bases, with 8 bases between them. Germline assignment: CDR1 WSHSY and CDR2 SAAADI. CDR3 DNA: TGCGCCAGCAGTGGGGCTCTGAATTCACCCCTCCACTTT. This sequence encodes CASSGALNSPLHF.

The V and J genes are TRBV19 and TRBJ1-2, with unresolved D. Per germline, CDR1 LNHDA and CDR2 SQIVND (reference sequence). Between the trimmed V and J ends, which lost 0 bases and 4 bases, there was a span of 15 bases. The CDR3 has 16 amino acids. In nucleotides, the CDR3 is TGTGCCAGTAGTATAGATGGGTCCGGGGAGTTCTATGGCTACACCTTC. Its protein is CASSIDGSGEFYGYTF. The full variable domain, rest sourced from reference TRBV19 and TRBJ1-2, is DGGITQSPKYLFRKEGQNVTLSCEQNLNHDAMYWYRQDPGQGLRLIYYSQIVNDFQKGDIAEGYSVSREKKESFPLTVTSAQKNPTAFYLCASSIDGSGEFYGYTFGSGTRLTVV.

The gene calls are TRBV7-2 and TRBJ2-5, with D possibly matching TRBD1 (6 bases). Germline loops: CDR1 SGHTA, CDR2 FQGNSA. The CDR3 covers 15 residues. Trimming stripped 4 bases from V and 1 base from J, with 13 bases between. DNA of the CDR3: TGTGCCAGCAGCTCCGGGATGGGGGCCCAAGAGACCCAGTACTTC. It encodes CASSSGMGAQETQYF.

Points on this clonotype: Relative to the germline gene, one junction end is altered; a read error may explain this. The V gene is TRBV7-3, the J gene TRBJ2-7; no definite D call. This CDR3 comprises 14 residues. In germline, CDR1 is SGHTA, CDR2 FQGTGA. The CDR3: CASSHQGIGYEQYF. In DNA form, the CDR3 reads TGCGCCAGCAGCCACCAAGGGATCGGTTACGAACAGTACTTC. Using reference TRBV7-3 and TRBJ2-7 for the parts outside the CDR3, the full variable domain is GAGVSQTPSNKVTEKGKYVELRCDPISGHTALYWYRQSLGQGPEFLIYFQGTGAADDSGLPNDRFFAVRPEGSVSTLKIQRTERGDSAVYLCASSHQGIGYEQYFGPGTRLTVT.

This clonotype turned up a few times. The chain combines TRBV20-1 with TRBJ2-5; TRBD1 agrees at 7 bases. CDR1 is DFQATT, CDR2 SNEGSKA, per germline (reference sequence). CDR3 length: 13 amino acids. V was pared by 2 bases and J by 5 bases, with 5 bases of the junction left unmatched. The CDR3 loop is CSARPQGQETQYF. The DNA for the CDR3 is TGCAGTGCTAGACCCCAGGGACAGGAGACCCAGTACTTC.

This clonotype was detected a few times. The V call is TRBV20-1, the J call TRBJ1-6, with D possibly matching TRBD1 (5 bases). V was trimmed by 3 bases and J by 2 bases, leaving 8 bases between them. CDR3 size: 14 residues. Germline V gives CDR1 DFQATT, CDR2 SNEGSKA (reference sequence). CDR3 nucleotide sequence: TGCAGTGCTAGGGAGGGGACCTATAATTCACCCCTCCACTTT. The encoded protein is CSAREGTYNSPLHF.

This clonotype was recorded only once. The chain is built from TRBV7-9 and TRBJ2-3; 12 nucleotides match TRBD1. Germline CDR1 reads SEHNR; CDR2 reads FQNEAQ (reference sequence). With V trimmed by 8 bases and J by 3 bases, 15 bases remained unmatched. The CDR3 covers 18 residues. The CDR3 nucleotides read TGTGCCAGCGAGGGCCTTGGGGACAGGGGGCAGTGGACAGATACGCAGTATTTT. This codes for CASEGLGDRGQWTDTQYF.

The rearrangement joins TRBV7-9 to TRBJ2-6; D could derive from TRBD1 or TRBD2 (5 bases each). Trimming cost V 0 bases and J 0 bases, with 9 bases left between them. In germline, CDR1 is SEHNR, CDR2 FQNEAQ (reference sequence). The CDR3 totals 17 residues. The CDR3 protein is CASSLAGTNSGANVLTF. The CDR3 region has the DNA TGTGCCAGCAGCTTAGCGGGGACCAACTCTGGGGCCAACGTCCTGACTTTC.